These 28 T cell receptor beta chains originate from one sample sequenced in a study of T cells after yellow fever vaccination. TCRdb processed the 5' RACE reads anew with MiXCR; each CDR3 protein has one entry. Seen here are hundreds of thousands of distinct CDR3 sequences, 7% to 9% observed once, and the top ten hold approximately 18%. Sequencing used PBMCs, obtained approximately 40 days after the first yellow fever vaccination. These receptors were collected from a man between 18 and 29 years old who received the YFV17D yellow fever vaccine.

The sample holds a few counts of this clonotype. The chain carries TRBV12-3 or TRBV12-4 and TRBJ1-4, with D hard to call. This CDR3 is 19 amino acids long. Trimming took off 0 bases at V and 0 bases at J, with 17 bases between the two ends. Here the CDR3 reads CASSLAIRAARSTNEKLFF. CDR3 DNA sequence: TGTGCCAGCAGTTTAGCAATCCGGGCAGCCAGATCAACTAATGAAAAACTGTTTTTT.

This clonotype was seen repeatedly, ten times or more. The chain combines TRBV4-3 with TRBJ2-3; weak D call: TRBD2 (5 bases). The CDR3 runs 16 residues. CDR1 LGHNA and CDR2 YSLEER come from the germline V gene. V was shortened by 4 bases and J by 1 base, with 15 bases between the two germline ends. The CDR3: CASSRRAASGTDTQYF. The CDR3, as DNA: TGCGCCAGCAGCCGGCGGGCAGCCTCAGGCACAGATACGCAGTATTTT.

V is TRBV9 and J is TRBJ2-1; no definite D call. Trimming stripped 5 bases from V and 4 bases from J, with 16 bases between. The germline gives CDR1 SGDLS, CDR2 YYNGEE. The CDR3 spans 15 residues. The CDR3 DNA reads TGTGCCAGCAGTCCTTCTACGGGTGGTTACAATGAGCAGTTCTTC. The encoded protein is CASSPSTGGYNEQFF.

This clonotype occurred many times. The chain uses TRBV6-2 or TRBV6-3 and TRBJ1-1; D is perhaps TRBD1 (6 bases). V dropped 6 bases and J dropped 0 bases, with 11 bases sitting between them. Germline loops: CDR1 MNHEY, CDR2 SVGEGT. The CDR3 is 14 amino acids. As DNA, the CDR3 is TGTGCCAGCAGCCGGACAGCCCTGAACACTGAAGCTTTCTTT. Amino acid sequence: CASSRTALNTEAFF.

The CDR3 loop reads CASSLPGTVREQYF. The CDR3 DNA reads TGTGCCAGCAGCCTACCGGGGACAGTACGCGAGCAGTACTTC. The gene calls are TRBV5-4 and TRBJ2-7; 7 bases agree with TRBD1. With V trimmed by 4 bases and J by 6 bases, 10 bases remained unmatched. This CDR3 region has 14 residues. CDR1 is SGHNT and CDR2 is YYREEE in the germline V gene (reference sequence).

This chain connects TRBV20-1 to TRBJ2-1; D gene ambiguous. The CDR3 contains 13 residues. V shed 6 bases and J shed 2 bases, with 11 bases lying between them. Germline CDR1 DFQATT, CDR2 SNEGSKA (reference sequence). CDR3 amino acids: CSAQRPPYNEQFF. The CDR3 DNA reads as TGCAGTGCCCAAAGACCGCCCTACAATGAGCAGTTCTTC.

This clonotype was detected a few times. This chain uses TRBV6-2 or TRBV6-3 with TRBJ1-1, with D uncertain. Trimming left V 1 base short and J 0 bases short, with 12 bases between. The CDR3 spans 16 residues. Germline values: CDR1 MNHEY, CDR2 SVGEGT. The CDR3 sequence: CASSYYTRRVNTEAFF. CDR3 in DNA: TGTGCCAGCAGTTACTACACCCGACGGGTGAACACTGAAGCTTTCTTT.

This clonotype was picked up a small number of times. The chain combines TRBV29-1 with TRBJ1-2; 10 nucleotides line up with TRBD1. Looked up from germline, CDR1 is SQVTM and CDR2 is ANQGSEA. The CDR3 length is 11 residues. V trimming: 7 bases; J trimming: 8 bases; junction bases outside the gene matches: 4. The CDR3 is CSERTGGGYTF. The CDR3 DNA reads TGCAGCGAAAGGACAGGGGGAGGCTACACCTTC. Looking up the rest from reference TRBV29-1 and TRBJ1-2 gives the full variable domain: SAVISQKPSRDICQRGTSLTIQCQVDSQVTMMFWYRQQPGQSLTLIATANQGSEATYESGFVIDKFPISRPNLTFSTLTVSNMSPEDSSIYLCSERTGGGYTFGSGTRLTVV.

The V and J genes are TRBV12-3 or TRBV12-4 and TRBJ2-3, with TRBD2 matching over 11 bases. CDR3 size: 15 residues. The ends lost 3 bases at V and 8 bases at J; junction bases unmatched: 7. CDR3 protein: CASSLLAGGRGTQYF. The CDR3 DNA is TGTGCCAGCAGTTTGCTAGCGGGGGGCCGGGGTACGCAGTATTTT.

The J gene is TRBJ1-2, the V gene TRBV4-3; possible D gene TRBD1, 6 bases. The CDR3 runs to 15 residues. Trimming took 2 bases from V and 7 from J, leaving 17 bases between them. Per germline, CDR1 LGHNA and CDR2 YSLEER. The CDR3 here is CASSQWSTGSGGYTF. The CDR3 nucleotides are TGCGCCAGCAGCCAATGGTCGACAGGCTCCGGTGGCTACACCTTC.

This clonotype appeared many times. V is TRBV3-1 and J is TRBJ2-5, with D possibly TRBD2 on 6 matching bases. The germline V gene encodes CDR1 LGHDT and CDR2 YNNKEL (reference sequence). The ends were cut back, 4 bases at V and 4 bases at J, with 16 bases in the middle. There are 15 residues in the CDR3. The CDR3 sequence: CASSRPPGVRETQYF. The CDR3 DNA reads TGTGCCAGCAGCCGCCCGCCGGGGGTCAGAGAGACCCAGTACTTC.

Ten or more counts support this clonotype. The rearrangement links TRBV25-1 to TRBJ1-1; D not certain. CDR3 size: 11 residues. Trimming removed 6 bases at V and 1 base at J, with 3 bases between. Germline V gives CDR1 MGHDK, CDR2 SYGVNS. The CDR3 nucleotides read TGTGCCAGCAGGCGGAACACTGAAGCTTTCTTT. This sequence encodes CASRRNTEAFF. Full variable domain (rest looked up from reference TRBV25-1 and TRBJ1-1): EADIYQTPRYLVIGTGKKITLECSQTMGHDKMYWYQQDPGMELHLIHYSYGVNSTEKGDLSSESTVSRIRTEHFPLTLESARPSHTSQYLCASRRNTEAFFGQGTRLTVV.

The CDR3 DNA follows: TGCGCCAGCAGCCAGTGGCAGATGAATTCACCCCTCCACTTT. Encoded protein: CASSQWQMNSPLHF. The chain is built from TRBV4-1 and TRBJ1-6, with D unresolved. CDR3 length: 14 residues. Between the trimmed V and J ends, which lost 3 bases and 7 bases, there was a span of 10 bases. The germline gives CDR1 MGHRA, CDR2 YSYEKL.

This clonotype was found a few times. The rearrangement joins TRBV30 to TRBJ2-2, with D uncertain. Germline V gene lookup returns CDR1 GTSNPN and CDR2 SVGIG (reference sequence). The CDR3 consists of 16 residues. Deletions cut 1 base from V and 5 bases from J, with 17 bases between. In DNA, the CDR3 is TGTGCCTGGAGTGCACAGAGGATGGTATCGACCGGGGAGCTGTTTTTT. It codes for CAWSAQRMVSTGELFF.

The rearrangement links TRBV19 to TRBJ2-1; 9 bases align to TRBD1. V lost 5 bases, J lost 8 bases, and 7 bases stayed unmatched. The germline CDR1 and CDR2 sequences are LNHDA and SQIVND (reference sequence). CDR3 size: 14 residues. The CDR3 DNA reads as TGTGCCAGTAGTCCGGGACAGGGAGAGGATGAGCAGTTCTTC. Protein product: CASSPGQGEDEQFF.

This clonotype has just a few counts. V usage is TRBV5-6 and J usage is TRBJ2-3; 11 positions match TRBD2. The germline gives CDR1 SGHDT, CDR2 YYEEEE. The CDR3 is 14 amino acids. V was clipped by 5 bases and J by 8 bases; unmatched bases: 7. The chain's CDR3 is CASRPTSGGGTQYF. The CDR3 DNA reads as TGTGCCAGCAGACCAACTAGCGGGGGAGGTACGCAGTATTTT.

The CDR3 DNA is TGTGCCAGCGTCTCCCGGGGGAATGAAAAACTGTTTTTT. Translation gives CASVSRGNEKLFF. J is TRBJ1-4 and V is TRBV12-3 or TRBV12-4; weak D call: TRBD1 (5 bases). V shed 8 bases and J shed 5 bases, with 12 bases lying between them. CDR3 length equals 13 residues.

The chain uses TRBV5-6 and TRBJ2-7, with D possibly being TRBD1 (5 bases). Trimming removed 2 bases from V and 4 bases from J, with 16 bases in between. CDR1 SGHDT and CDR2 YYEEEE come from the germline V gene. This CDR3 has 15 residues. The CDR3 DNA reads TGTGCCAGCAGCTTAGGGGCAGGAGCCTATTACGAGCAGTACTTC. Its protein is CASSLGAGAYYEQYF.

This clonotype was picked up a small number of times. CDR3 loop: CASSAPGAANYGYTF. DNA of the CDR3: TGCGCCAGCAGCGCTCCGGGGGCAGCTAACTATGGCTACACCTTC. The rearrangement joins TRBV5-1 to TRBJ1-2, with D possibly matching TRBD1 (6 bases). CDR1 is SGHRS, CDR2 YFSETQ, per germline. V was clipped by 4 bases and J by 0 bases, with 13 bases between them. The length of the CDR3 is 15 residues.

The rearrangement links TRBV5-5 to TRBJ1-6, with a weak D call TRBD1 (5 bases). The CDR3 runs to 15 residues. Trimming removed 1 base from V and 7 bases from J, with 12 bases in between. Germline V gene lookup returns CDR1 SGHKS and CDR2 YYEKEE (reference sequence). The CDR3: CASSLFGAANSPLHF. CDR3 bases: TGTGCCAGCAGCTTGTTTGGGGCAGCGAATTCACCCCTCCACTTT.

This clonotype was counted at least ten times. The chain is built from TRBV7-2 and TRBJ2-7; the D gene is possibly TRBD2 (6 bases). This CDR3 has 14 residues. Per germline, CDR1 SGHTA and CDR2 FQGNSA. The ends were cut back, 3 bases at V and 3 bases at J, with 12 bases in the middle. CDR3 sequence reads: CASSFLAVGYEQYF. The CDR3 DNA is TGTGCCAGCAGCTTTTTAGCGGTGGGCTACGAGCAGTACTTC.

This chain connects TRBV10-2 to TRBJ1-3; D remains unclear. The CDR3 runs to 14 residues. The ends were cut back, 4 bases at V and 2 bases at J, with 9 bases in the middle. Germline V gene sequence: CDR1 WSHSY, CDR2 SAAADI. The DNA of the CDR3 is TGCGCCAGCAGTGGTGGGGTTCCTGGAAACACCATATATTTT. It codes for CASSGGVPGNTIYF.

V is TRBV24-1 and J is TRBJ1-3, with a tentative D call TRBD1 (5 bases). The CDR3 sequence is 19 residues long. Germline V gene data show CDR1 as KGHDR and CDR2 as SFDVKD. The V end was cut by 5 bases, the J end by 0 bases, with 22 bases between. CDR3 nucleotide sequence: TGTGCCACCAGTGGGGGTAACAGGCTTGCACCGAGCTCTGGAAACACCATATATTTT. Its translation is CATSGGNRLAPSSGNTIYF.

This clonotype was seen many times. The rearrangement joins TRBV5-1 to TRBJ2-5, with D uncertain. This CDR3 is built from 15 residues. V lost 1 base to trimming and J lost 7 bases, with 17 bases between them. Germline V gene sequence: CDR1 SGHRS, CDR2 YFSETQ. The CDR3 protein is CASSLHDPLWGTQYF. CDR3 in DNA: TGCGCCAGCAGCTTGCATGACCCACTTTGGGGGACCCAGTACTTC. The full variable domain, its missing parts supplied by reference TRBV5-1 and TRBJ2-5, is KAGVTQTPRYLIKTRGQQVTLSCSPISGHRSVSWYQQTPGQGLQFLFEYFSETQRNKGNFPGRFSGRQFSNSRSEMNVSTLELGDSALYLCASSLHDPLWGTQYFGPGTRLLVL.

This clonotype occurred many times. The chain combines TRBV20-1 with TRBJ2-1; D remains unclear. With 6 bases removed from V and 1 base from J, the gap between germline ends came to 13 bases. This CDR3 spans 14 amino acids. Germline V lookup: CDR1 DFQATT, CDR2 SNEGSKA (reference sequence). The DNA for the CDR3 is TGCAGTGCCCCCAAGGGTGGGTCCTACAATGAGCAGTTCTTC. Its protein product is CSAPKGGSYNEQFF.

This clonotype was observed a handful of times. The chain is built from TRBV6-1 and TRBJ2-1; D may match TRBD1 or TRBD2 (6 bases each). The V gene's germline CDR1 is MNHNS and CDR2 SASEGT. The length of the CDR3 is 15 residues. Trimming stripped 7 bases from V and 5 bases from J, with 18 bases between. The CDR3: CASKGGGWTHNEQFF. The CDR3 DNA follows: TGTGCCAGCAAGGGGGGCGGTTGGACTCACAATGAGCAGTTCTTC.

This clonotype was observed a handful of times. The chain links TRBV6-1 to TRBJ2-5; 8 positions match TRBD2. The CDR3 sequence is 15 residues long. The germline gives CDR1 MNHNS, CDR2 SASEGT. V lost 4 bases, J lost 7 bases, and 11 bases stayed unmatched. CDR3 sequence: CASSASGGAYVTQYF. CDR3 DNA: TGTGCCAGCAGTGCTTCGGGGGGGGCTTATGTGACCCAGTACTTC.

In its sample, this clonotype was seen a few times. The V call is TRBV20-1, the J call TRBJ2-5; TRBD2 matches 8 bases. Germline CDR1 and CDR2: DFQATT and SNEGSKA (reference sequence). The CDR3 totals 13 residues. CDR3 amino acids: CSAGSGIQETQYF. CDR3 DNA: TGCAGCGCGGGTAGCGGGATCCAAGAGACCCAGTACTTC.